Included here is one TCR beta chain sequence, with context. PCR was performed a second time for roughly 7 to 11 cycles using a sample-barcoded 5' primer and a J-beta primer mix. TCRdb called the 5' RACE reads again in MiXCR, with one record for every CDR3 protein. Of 650,000 to 800,000 distinct CDR3 sequences listed, approximately 44% are singletons. The sample originates from a study of blood T cells in healthy people across ages. V trimming: 0 bases; J trimming: 1 base; junction bases outside the gene matches: 6. Germline V gene sequence: CDR1 SGHRS, CDR2 YFSETQ. This CDR3 spans 16 amino acids. The TCR comes from a man in his sixties in good health. Sample: blood. The rearrangement uses TRBV5-1 and TRBJ2-7, with TRBD2 identical over 8 bases. This CDR3 reads CASSLEGGGPSYEQYF. CDR3 in DNA: TGCGCCAGCAGCTTGGAGGGCGGGGGGCCGTCCTACGAGCAGTACTTC.